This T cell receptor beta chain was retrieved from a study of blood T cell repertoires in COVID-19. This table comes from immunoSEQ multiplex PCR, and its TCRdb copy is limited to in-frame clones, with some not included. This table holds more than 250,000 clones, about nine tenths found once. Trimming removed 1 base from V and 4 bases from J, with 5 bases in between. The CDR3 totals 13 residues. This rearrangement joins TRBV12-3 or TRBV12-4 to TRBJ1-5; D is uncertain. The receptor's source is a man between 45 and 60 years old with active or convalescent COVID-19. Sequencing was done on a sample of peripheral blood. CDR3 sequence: CASSLGLNQPQHF. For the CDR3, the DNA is TGTGCCAGCAGTTTAGGGCTTAATCAGCCCCAGCATTTT.